Listed below are T cell receptor beta chains from one sample, sequenced in a study of cytomegalovirus exposure and HLA in healthy donors. The data were produced by immunoSEQ multiplex PCR, yet TCRdb's version contains in-frame clones alone and is incomplete. The table has 240,000 or so clones, approximately 80% seen once. Sequenced material: PBMCs. The receptors were gathered from a woman aged 55-75 years in good health and CMV-seropositive. Both conserved end residues are part of each CDR3. Fields, in order: clone size, D gene, J gene, V gene, CDR3 DNA, CDR3 protein. D genes are given only for firm matches. The size field is filled for only some rows; it gives once, few, many or a size class.

-	TRBD1	TRBJ2-1	TRBV11-2	TGTGCCAGCAGCTGGGGACAGGGCACAATGATGGTGCAGTTCTTC	CASSWGQGTMMVQFF
-	-	TRBJ1-2	TRBV13	TGTGCCAGCAGCCCAATGGTGCCTAAAGGCTACACCTTC	CASSPMVPKGYTF
once	TRBD1	TRBJ1-5	TRBV2	TGTGCCAGCAGTGGAACCCTCGACAGGGGTGATTATAGCAATCAGCCCCAGCATTTT	CASSGTLDRGDYSNQPQHF
-	TRBD1	TRBJ1-4	TRBV19	TGTGCCAGTAGTCCGGGACAGTTTAATGAAAAACTGTTTTTT	CASSPGQFNEKLFF
many	-	TRBJ2-1	TRBV5-4	TGTGCCAGCAGCTTGACAGCCAACAATGAGCAGTTCTTC	CASSLTANNEQFF
-	TRBD2	TRBJ2-7	TRBV18	TGTGCCAGCTCACCTGGACAGCGGGGGAGCTACGAGCAGTACTTC	CASSPGQRGSYEQYF
-	TRBD1	TRBJ2-3	TRBV7-3	TGTGCCAGCAGCTTAAACAGGGGGCAAACAGATACGCAGTATTTT	CASSLNRGQTDTQYF
-	-	TRBJ2-1	TRBV5-1	TGCGCCAGCATTGGGGGGATTGGCTCCTACAATGAGCAGTTCTTC	CASIGGIGSYNEQFF
-	-	TRBJ2-1	TRBV13	TGTGCCAGCAGACAGGGGGGGTACAATGAGCAGTTCTTC	CASRQGGYNEQFF
-	-	TRBJ2-3	TRBV5-8	TGTGCAACGAGGGTCCGGGTGGGCACAGATACGCAGTATTTT	CATRVRVGTDTQYF
-	TRBD2	TRBJ2-7	TRBV7-9	TGTTCCAGCAGCTCCCTAGCGGGACAACCCTACGAGCAGTACTTC	CSSSSLAGQPYEQYF
-	-	TRBJ1-1	TRBV14	TGTGCCAGCAGCCCTTCTATGAACACTGAAGCTTTCTTT	CASSPSMNTEAFF
-	TRBD1	TRBJ2-7	TRBV4-2	TGTGCCAGCAGCCAAGAAGGGACAGGGGGCTCCTACGAGCAGTACTTC	CASSQEGTGGSYEQYF
-	TRBD2	TRBJ2-2	TRBV7-6	TGTGCCAGCAGCCGAAGGACTAGCGGGACTGCCGGGGAGCTGTTTTTT	CASSRRTSGTAGELFF
-	TRBD2	TRBJ2-7	TRBV2	TGTGCCAGCGGCGGACTAGCCTCCTACGAGCAGTACTTC	CASGGLASYEQYF
-	TRBD2	TRBJ2-7	TRBV5-1	TGCGCCAGCAGCCTCCGGACTAGCGGGAGGGCCGTTCGGTACGAGCAGTACTTC	CASSLRTSGRAVRYEQYF
-	TRBD1	TRBJ2-2	TRBV18	TGTGCCCAAGGACAGGGAGGCACCGGGGAGCTGTTTTTT	CAQGQGGTGELFF
few	TRBD2	TRBJ2-3	TRBV27	TGTGCCAGCAGTTTATCCGGGACTAGCACGACAGATACGCAGTATTTT	CASSLSGTSTTDTQYF
-	TRBD1	TRBJ1-1	TRBV6-5	TGTGCCAGCAGTTACCGACAGGGGAGGTCTGAAGCTTTCTTT	CASSYRQGRSEAFF
-	-	TRBJ1-1	TRBV5-1	TGCGCCAGCAGTGACAGCAACACTGAAGCTTTCTTT	CASSDSNTEAFF
-	-	TRBJ1-1	TRBV7-9	TGTGCCAGCAGCTCCTTCCTGGAGACAGGTGAAGCTTTCTTT	CASSSFLETGEAFF
-	-	TRBJ2-2	TRBV7-3	TGTGCCAGCAGCGGAGAGACCGGGGAGCTGTTTTTT	CASSGETGELFF
few	-	TRBJ1-3	TRBV9	TGTGCCAGCAGCCCTCGTGGGCAACAGAAAGGAAACACCATATATTTT	CASSPRGQQKGNTIYF
-	TRBD2	TRBJ2-7	TRBV19	TGTGCCAGTAGTAACGGGCTAGCGGGGGTTTACGAGCAGTACTTC	CASSNGLAGVYEQYF
-	-	TRBJ1-2	TRBV11-2	TGTGCCAGCAGCTTAGATCCCGCAGCGATCTATGGCTACACCTTC	CASSLDPAAIYGYTF
-	-	TRBJ1-2	TRBV5-1	TGCGCCAGCAGCTTGGCGACTGTTGACTATGGCTACACCTTC	CASSLATVDYGYTF
-	-	TRBJ1-3	TRBV25-1	TGTGCCAGCAGTGAATCCAAGGGGGGAAACACCATATATTTT	CASSESKGGNTIYF
-	-	TRBJ2-7	TRBV5-1	TGCGCCAGCAGCTTCGTAATAAACTCCTACGAGCAGTACTTC	CASSFVINSYEQYF
-	TRBD1	TRBJ2-5	TRBV7-9	TGTGCCAGCAGCTTAGAACCGGGACAGGGGGCGGGAGAGACCCAGTACTTC	CASSLEPGQGAGETQYF